Following are 5 T cell receptor beta chains from one sample sequenced in a study of blood T cells in healthy people across ages. Through a sample-barcoded 5' primer and a J-beta primer mix, a second PCR was run for about 6 to 12 cycles. MiXCR, run by TCRdb on the 5' RACE reads, gives a single entry per CDR3 protein. The repertoire includes about a million distinct CDR3 sequences, less than 45% of them detected once, and around 12% sits in the top ten. The sequencing sample was made of blood. These TCRs come from a man aged 18-30 years in good health.

V gene TRBV4-1 combines with J gene TRBJ1-1; no firm D call. Trimming shortened V by 3 bases and J by 1 base, and 9 bases separated the two germline ends. Germline CDR1 is MGHRA and CDR2 is YSYEKL. CDR3 size: 14 residues. CDR3 bases: TGCGCCAGCAGCCAGTCCCCTTGGAACACTGAAGCTTTCTTT. This encodes CASSQSPWNTEAFF.

V is TRBV12-3 or TRBV12-4 and J is TRBJ1-2, with D maybe TRBD1 (6 bases). V was pared by 5 bases and J by 3 bases, with 22 bases between. The CDR3 spans 17 residues. CDR3 sequence reads: CASSAPGGQRAYYGYTF. CDR3 nucleotides: TGTGCCAGCAGTGCCCCCGGAGGACAGAGGGCTTACTATGGCTACACCTTC.

This clonotype has just a few counts. V and J are TRBV12-3 or TRBV12-4 and TRBJ1-6, with D tentatively TRBD1 (6 bases). The CDR3 runs to 16 residues. V was trimmed by 8 bases and J by 7 bases, leaving 21 bases between them. This CDR3 is CASLGRGGTLNSPLHF. CDR3 in DNA: TGTGCCAGCCTCGGTCGAGGAGGGACATTGAATTCACCCCTCCACTTT.

This chain links TRBV4-1 with TRBJ1-1; no clear D gene. CDR1 is MGHRA and CDR2 is YSYEKL in the germline V gene. Trimming took 1 base from V and 9 from J, leaving 9 bases between them. This CDR3 has 12 residues. This CDR3 reads CASSQVLGKAFF. The CDR3 coding sequence is TGCGCCAGCAGCCAAGTTTTGGGCAAAGCTTTCTTT.

Of note for this clonotype: A much larger clone lies a single base off, so this may be a read error. The chain employs TRBV4-3 and TRBJ2-5, with TRBD2 as a possible D gene (6 bases). The germline CDR1 and CDR2 sequences are LGHNA and YSLEER. CDR3 length equals 12 residues. CDR3: CVSSQDRREQYF. The CDR3 coding sequence is TGCGTCAGCAGCCAAGATCGGAGGGAGCAGTACTTC.